The T cell receptor (beta chain) described here comes from a study of technical replicates of blood from a few donors. CDR3 length: 16 amino acids. The germline V gene has CDR1 SGDLS and CDR2 YYNGEE. V was clipped by 3 bases and J by 0 bases, with 14 bases between them. Assay: immunoSEQ multiplex PCR; the TCRdb copy retains only in-frame clones and omits some. The sample has under 70,000 clones, just over 85% seen once; the top ten hold more than 4.5%. This sequence was found in a human donor in good health. Some clones in this sample may be carry-over from other donors' samples. This chain connects TRBV9 to TRBJ2-3; D call uncertain. The sample taken for sequencing was PBMCs. The CDR3 nucleotides read TGTGCCAGCAGCGCCCCCCAGATCGCTAGCACAGATACGCAGTATTTT. Translated, it gives CASSAPQIASTDTQYF.